This T cell receptor beta chain was recorded in a study of blood T cell repertoires in COVID-19. Study summary: There were acute and convalescent COVID-19 samples, and they came from the United States, Italy and Spain. Nucleic acid was either cDNA or gDNA, and it came from T cells, B-cell-depleted T cells, or PBMCs.

This clone was counted once. Germline CDR1 is MNHNY and CDR2 is SVGAGI (reference sequence). Trimming shortened V by 8 bases and J by 1 base, and 17 bases separated the two germline ends. This CDR3 spans 15 amino acids. Authors' analysis steps: Reference gene primer amplification gave estimated nucleated cell counts. The repertoire was sequenced with immunoSEQ multiplex PCR; TCRdb's copy has only in-frame clones and lacks some. That table furnishes V, J and clone size, whereas the DNA furnished D and trimming. Counted here are roughly 290,000 clones, 87% occurring once; the ten biggest clones make up 6.5% to 9.5%.

This TCR came from a woman between 50 and 59 years old who had recovered from COVID-19. The chain couples TRBV6-6 to TRBJ1-1, with D maybe TRBD1 (6 bases). Input material: peripheral blood. This chain's CDR3 is CASGPGQSPNTEAFF. CDR3 DNA: TGTGCCAGCGGCCCGGGACAATCGCCGAACACTGAAGCTTTCTTT.